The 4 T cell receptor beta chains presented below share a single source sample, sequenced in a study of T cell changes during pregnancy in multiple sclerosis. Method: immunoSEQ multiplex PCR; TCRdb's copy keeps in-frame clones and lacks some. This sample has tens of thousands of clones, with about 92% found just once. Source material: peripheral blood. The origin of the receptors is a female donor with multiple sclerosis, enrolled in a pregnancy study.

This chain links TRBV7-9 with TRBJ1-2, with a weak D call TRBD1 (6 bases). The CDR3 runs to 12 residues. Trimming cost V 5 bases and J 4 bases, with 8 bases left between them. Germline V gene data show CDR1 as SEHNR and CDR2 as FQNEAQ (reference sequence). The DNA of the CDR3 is TGTGCCAGCAGCCCGGACAGCTATGGCTACACCTTC. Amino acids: CASSPDSYGYTF.

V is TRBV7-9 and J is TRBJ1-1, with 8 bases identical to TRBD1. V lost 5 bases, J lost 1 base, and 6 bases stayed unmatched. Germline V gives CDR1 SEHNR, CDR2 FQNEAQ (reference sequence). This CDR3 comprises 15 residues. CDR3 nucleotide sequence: TGTGCCAGCAGCCGCTGGACAGGGCCGAACACTGAAGCTTTCTTT. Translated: CASSRWTGPNTEAFF.

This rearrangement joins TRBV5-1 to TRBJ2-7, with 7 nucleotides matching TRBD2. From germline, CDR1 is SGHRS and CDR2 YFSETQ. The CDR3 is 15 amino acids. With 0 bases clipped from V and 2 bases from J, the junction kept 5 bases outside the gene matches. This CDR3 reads CASSLDGEGPYEQYF. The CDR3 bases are TGCGCCAGCAGCTTGGACGGGGAGGGTCCCTACGAGCAGTACTTC.

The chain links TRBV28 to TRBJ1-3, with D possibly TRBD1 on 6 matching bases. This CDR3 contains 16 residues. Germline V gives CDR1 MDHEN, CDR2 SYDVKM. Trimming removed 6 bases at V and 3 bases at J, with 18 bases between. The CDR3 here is CASSPGQGRFGNTIYF. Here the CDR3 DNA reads TGTGCCAGCAGCCCGGGGCAGGGGAGGTTTGGAAACACCATATATTTT.